Listed below are T cell receptor beta chains from one sample, sequenced in a study of shared clonotypes between healthy human individuals. Profiled with immunoSEQ multiplex PCR; TCRdb holds only in-frame clones, not every one. This repertoire shows 2 million to 2.5 million clones, 90% to 96% found once; its top ten account for approximately 0.13%. The sequencing input was naive CD4+ T cells sorted from blood. The origin of the receptors is a man aged 18 to 29 in good health. CDR3s include the opening cysteine and the closing phenylalanine or tryptophan. D genes are given only for firm matches. Part of the rows lack a size; the others show once, few, many or a class for expanded clones.

>TRBD2|NA|TRBJ2-1|TRBV6-5
TGTGCCAGCGAGACTAGCGTCTTTAATGAGCAGTTCTTC
CASETSVFNEQFF
>NA|NA|TRBJ1-6|TRBV10-3
TGTGCCATCAGTGAGGGCAGTGTGCGATCACCCCTCCACTTT
CAISEGSVRSPLHF
>NA|NA|TRBJ2-3|TRBV18
TGTGCCAGCTCACCTAGGCTGGCAGATACGCAGTATTTT
CASSPRLADTQYF
>NA|NA|TRBJ2-2|TRBV5-4
TGTGCCAGCAGCTTGGGGCGGAGTGCGGACACCGGGGAGCTGTTTTTT
CASSLGRSADTGELFF
>NA|NA|TRBJ2-7|TRBV5-1
TGCGCCAGCAGCTTAGTCGGGGATTTGGGTGAGCAGTACTTC
CASSLVGDLGEQYF
>NA|NA|TRBJ1-1|TRBV5-6
TGTGCCAGCAGCTTGGTAGCGGCGAACACTGAAGCTTTCTTT
CASSLVAANTEAFF
>TRBD2|NA|TRBJ2-1|TRBV2
TGTGCCAGCAGCGAAGAGCGGGAGTGGGGCAATGAGCAGTTCTTC
CASSEEREWGNEQFF
>TRBD1|once|TRBJ2-5|TRBV28
TGTGCCAGCAGCGGGACAGGGTGGGAGACCCAGTACTTC
CASSGTGWETQYF
>NA|once|TRBJ2-7|TRBV7-2
TGTGCCAGCAGCCCCCCGGGGGGCGGCGAGCAGTACTTC
CASSPPGGGEQYF
>NA|NA|TRBJ1-1|TRBV18
TGTGCCAGCTCACCTCATAGGGACGGATCTGAAGCTTTCTTT
CASSPHRDGSEAFF
>NA|NA|TRBJ2-3|TRBV5-4
TGTGCCAGCATGTTGGGGGGTTCTAGCACAGATACGCAGTATTTT
CASMLGGSSTDTQYF
>NA|NA|TRBJ2-3|TRBV19
TGTGCCAGTCAAACTCTAGGTGGCTCGGATACGCAGTATTTT
CASQTLGGSDTQYF
>NA|NA|TRBJ2-3|TRBV5-6
TGTGCCAGCAGCCCGGCCGGCGGGGTCGATACGCAGTATTTT
CASSPAGGVDTQYF
>NA|NA|TRBJ1-2|TRBV27
TGTGCCAGCAGTTTGTTGGGTCAGAACTATGGCTACACCTTC
CASSLLGQNYGYTF
>NA|NA|TRBJ1-6|TRBV28
TGTGCCAGCAGTTTCCAGTTCATGGATTCACCCCTCCACTTT
CASSFQFMDSPLHF
>NA|NA|TRBJ2-2|TRBV4-1
TGCGCCAGCGGAAAAGGGTACGATGGCACCGGGGAGCTGTTTTTT
CASGKGYDGTGELFF
>NA|NA|TRBJ2-3|TRBV18
TGTGCCAGCTCACCAGTGTTGCCAGACACAGATACGCAGTATTTT
CASSPVLPDTDTQYF
>TRBD2|NA|TRBJ2-7|TRBV6-5
TGTGCCAGCAGCCGACTACTAGCGGTTGATTACGAGCAGTACTTC
CASSRLLAVDYEQYF
>NA|NA|TRBJ1-5|TRBV11-2
TGTGCCAGCAGCCCGGGAGATTATAGCAATCAGCCCCAGCATTTT
CASSPGDYSNQPQHF
>NA|once|TRBJ1-1|TRBV5-1
TGCGCCAGCCGCGGGGCTTTAGGGAACGCTGAAGCTTTCTTT
CASRGALGNAEAFF
>NA|NA|TRBJ2-5|TRBV7-7
TGTGCTAGCACCGTGGCCCCCTCGGACTACCAAGAGACCCAGTACTTC
CASTVAPSDYQETQYF
>TRBD2|NA|TRBJ2-7|TRBV30
TGTGCCTGGAAGGGACTAGCGGGTAACTACGAGCAGTACTTC
CAWKGLAGNYEQYF
>TRBD2|NA|TRBJ2-5|TRBV9
TGTGCCAGCAGCCTGGGACTAGCGGAAGAGACCCAGTACTTC
CASSLGLAEETQYF
>NA|NA|TRBJ2-5|TRBV7-2
TGTGCCAGCAGCCCTAGGGTTTCCGAGACCCAGTACTTC
CASSPRVSETQYF
>TRBD2|once|TRBJ2-2|TRBV5-8
TGTGCCAGCCGTGTAGCGGGGACTAACACCGGGGAGCTGTTTTTT
CASRVAGTNTGELFF
>NA|NA|TRBJ2-2|TRBV6-4
TGTGCCAGCAGTGAGGGTGGGACCGGGGAGCTGTTTTTT
CASSEGGTGELFF
>TRBD1|NA|TRBJ2-2|TRBV5-4
TGTGCCAGCAGCTTGAGGGACAGGGTGAACACCGGGGAGCTGTTTTTT
CASSLRDRVNTGELFF
>TRBD1|NA|TRBJ2-5|TRBV9
TGTGCCAGCAGCTACGGACAGGGACGAGAGACCCAGTACTTC
CASSYGQGRETQYF
>NA|NA|TRBJ2-1|TRBV6-1
TGTGCCAGCAGTGAAATGACCCTGGTCAATGAGCAGTTCTTC
CASSEMTLVNEQFF
>NA|once|TRBJ2-4|TRBV19
TGTGCCAGCAGGGAATGGGGAACGAAAAACATTCAGTACTTC
CASREWGTKNIQYF
>NA|NA|TRBJ2-7|TRBV7-9
TGTGCCAGCAGCCCGGGATACTACGAGCAGTACTTC
CASSPGYYEQYF
>TRBD2|NA|TRBJ2-3|TRBV7-9
TGTGCCAGCAGCGTTACCCCGCTAGCGGGGGGGCGCACAGATACGCAGTATTTT
CASSVTPLAGGRTDTQYF
>NA|NA|TRBJ1-3|TRBV12-1
TGTGCCAGCAGCTTGAGGGACAGGGCGCTATACTCTGGAAACACCATATATTTT
CASSLRDRALYSGNTIYF
>NA|NA|TRBJ2-5|TRBV4-1
TGCGCCAGCAGTCCCGGGCTAGCAGGTCAAGAGACCCAGTACTTC
CASSPGLAGQETQYF
>NA|NA|TRBJ1-2|TRBV4-1
TGCGCCAGCAGCCAAGTTGCGGGTAACTATGGCTACACCTTC
CASSQVAGNYGYTF
>TRBD1|NA|TRBJ1-1|TRBV29-1
TGCAGCGACCAGACAGGGAGTCCTGAAGCTTTCTTT
CSDQTGSPEAFF
>NA|NA|TRBJ2-7|TRBV5-6
TGTGCCAGCAGCCCCGGGGACCCGCGCGCCTACGAGCAGTACTTC
CASSPGDPRAYEQYF
>TRBD1|NA|TRBJ1-2|TRBV6-6
TGTGCCAGCAGTTCCGGGACAGGGCACTATGGCTACACCTTC
CASSSGTGHYGYTF
>NA|NA|TRBJ1-3|TRBV7-2
TGTGCCAGCAGCTTCGCAGGGACGTCTGGAAACACCATATATTTT
CASSFAGTSGNTIYF
>NA|NA|TRBJ1-4|TRBV18
TGTGCCAGCTCAGGACAGAATCCTTCAACTAATGAAAAACTGTTTTTT
CASSGQNPSTNEKLFF
>NA|NA|TRBJ1-5|TRBV29-1
TGCAGCGTTGAAAAGGGACCAAATCAGCCCCAGCATTTT
CSVEKGPNQPQHF
>NA|NA|TRBJ2-7|TRBV6-5
TGTGCCAGCAGAAGGAGTGATTTCTCCTACGAGCAGTACTTC
CASRRSDFSYEQYF
>NA|few|TRBJ1-5|TRBV7-2
TGTGCCAGCCGAGGGGACTTCAATCAGCCCCAGCATTTT
CASRGDFNQPQHF
>TRBD1|NA|TRBJ1-5|TRBV18
TGTGCCAGCTCACCGGACGACAGGGGCAATCAGCCCCAGCATTTT
CASSPDDRGNQPQHF
>TRBD1|NA|TRBJ2-4|TRBV7-8
TGTGCCAGCAGCTTAGGGGACAGGGGGGTGGTCATTCAGTACTTC
CASSLGDRGVVIQYF
>NA|NA|TRBJ2-1|TRBV28
TGTGCCAGCAGTTTATCAAATGAGCAGTTCTTC
CASSLSNEQFF
>NA|NA|TRBJ1-6|TRBV28
TGTGCCAGCAGTTTATGGGGCAGGGAGGATTCACCCCTCCACTTT
CASSLWGREDSPLHF
>TRBD2|NA|TRBJ2-7|TRBV11-2
TGTGCCAGCAGCTTAGAGGCTAGCGGGAGCGGATCCTACGAGCAGTACTTC
CASSLEASGSGSYEQYF
>TRBD2|NA|TRBJ2-3|TRBV30
TGTGCCTGGAGTGTAAGGCTAGCGGGGGGGCCGGGAGATACGCAGTATTTT
CAWSVRLAGGPGDTQYF
>TRBD2|once|TRBJ2-3|TRBV9
TGTGCCAGCAGCGTCCTAGCGGGGGGAACAGATACGCAGTATTTT
CASSVLAGGTDTQYF
>NA|NA|TRBJ2-5|TRBV15
TGTGCCACCAGCCGGGCAGGGGCCTATGAGACCCAGTACTTC
CATSRAGAYETQYF
>NA|NA|TRBJ2-6|TRBV18
TGTGCCAGCTCACCTGCCTGGGGGGCCAACGTCCTGACTTTC
CASSPAWGANVLTF
>NA|NA|TRBJ1-2|TRBV1
TGCACCAGCAGCCATAACGGGACAGGGGACTATGGCTACACCTTC
CTSSHNGTGDYGYTF
>TRBD1|NA|TRBJ1-5|TRBV25-1
TGTGCCAGCAGTCGGACAGGCCTAAATCAGCCCCAGCATTTT
CASSRTGLNQPQHF
>NA|NA|TRBJ1-2|TRBV7-2
TGTGCCAGCAGCTCAGGGGCGGAGGATGGCTACACCTTC
CASSSGAEDGYTF
>NA|NA|TRBJ2-1|TRBV21-1
TGTGCCAGCAGCATCGGGACTAGCGGAGATTACAATGAGCAGTTCTTC
CASSIGTSGDYNEQFF
>TRBD1|NA|TRBJ2-1|TRBV9
TGTGCCAGCAGTTCCGGACAGGGGCGTTCGTCTGGTGAGCAGTTCTTC
CASSSGQGRSSGEQFF
>NA|NA|TRBJ1-1|TRBV6-6
TGTGCCAGCAGTTACTCGAGTCGGGAGTCCACTGAAGCTTTCTTT
CASSYSSRESTEAFF
>TRBD1|NA|TRBJ2-5|TRBV30
TGTGCCTGGAGTGGGTCCTTCGACAGGGGGCAAGAGACCCAGTACTTC
CAWSGSFDRGQETQYF